This TCR beta chain was recovered during a study of identical twins. This clonotype has more than one count but fewer than ten. The V gene's germline CDR1 is MNHEY and CDR2 SVGEGT. V was cut by 2 bases and J by 7 bases, with 11 bases left in between. This CDR3 is built from 14 residues. TCRdb re-analysed the 5' RACE reads in MiXCR, keeping a single row per CDR3 protein. The table lists some 690,000 distinct CDR3 sequences, 21% of them singletons. These records were also assigned to another study, of T cells expressing NK-cell markers. As that report states: Sorted CD3+CD56+NKG2C+, CD3+CD56+NKG2C- and CD3+CD56-NKG2C+ T cells supplied TCR beta repertoires. Dominant NKG2C+ clonotypes made up roughly 1.0-8% of CD8+ T cells in more than 5 donors. It is unclear if expanded NKG2C-expressing clones target HCMV antigens.

Specimen: PBMCs. The TCR was taken from a woman under 30 in good health. The rearrangement joins TRBV6-2 or TRBV6-3 to TRBJ2-2; a weak D match, TRBD2 (5 bases). CDR3 protein: CASSYQRAGGELFF. Written as DNA, the CDR3 is TGTGCCAGCAGTTACCAGAGGGCGGGCGGGGAGCTGTTTTTT.